Given below is one TCR beta chain in context. Its antigen specificity is not known. Base qualities are missing; no much larger clone stands one base away. This specimen comes from a study of blood T cell repertoires in COVID-19 (TCRdb year 2020). Study-level background: Samples from collaborators originated in the United States, Italy and Spain and spanned both the acute and convalescent phases of COVID-19. Where available, HLA class I and class II types were obtained from metadata supplied by the sample provider rather than from assay-based typing. The samples were drawn from two sources: the first 160 participants of the ongoing ImmuneRACE study, and 950 to 1,500 subjects contributed by 6 global collaborators. The sample metadata nearly always contained a de-identified subject ID, COVID-19 status, age in years and sex. Deeply sampled blood TCRbeta repertoires from subjects exposed to, actively infected with, or recovered from COVID-19 were included in the dataset. The material from the prospective study consisted of cDNA or gDNA derived from T cells, B-cell-depleted T cells, or PBMCs. A freely available public database, intended as a resource for researchers studying the immune response to SARS-CoV-2, is where the repertoires were released. General findings and caveats noted by the study authors: The quantity of clinical and demographic metadata differed by source and by participant and was supplied without curation.

Whole blood was collected in K2EDTA tubes by collaborating institutions according to the institutions' own protocols. For TCRbeta analysis, collaborators shipped samples in one of three forms: frozen whole blood, isolated PBMCs, or DNA extracted from either of those sample types. The immunoSEQ Assay, a bias-controlled multiplex PCR, was used to amplify TCRbeta CDR3 regions from genomic DNA. The study's own analysis went as follows. The number of nucleated cells in each sample was estimated from the amplification of reference gene primers within the assay. To quantify the absolute abundance of each unique TCRbeta CDR3 rearrangement, sequence reads were collapsed and filtered. For each sample, productive Simpson clonality was calculated as the square root of Simpson's diversity index across productive rearrangements. TCRdb carries this immuneACCESS record with in-frame sequences only. Its versions omit some clonotypes, under half of them owing to an unresolved V gene in the studies checked, with the rest unexplained. The DNA gave D and trimming, while V, J and clone size come from that table. Within this sample are about 230,000 clones, with approximately 84% of them counted one time only. The top ten clones comprise roughly 7.9% of the sample.

CDR1 and CDR2, per the germline V gene, are KGHSH and LQKENI. The junction carries 14 bases between V and J, which are trimmed by 3 bases and 6 bases respectively. The CDR3 contains 14 residues, cysteine and phenylalanine counted. Only CDR3 DNA remains: 42 bases, in frame from the first base. The chain was built from TRBV18 and TRBJ1-2; 6 matching bases give a weak D call of TRBD1. Sequencing was performed on peripheral blood. The source is a woman over 75 with acute or convalescent COVID-19. The nucleotides read TGTGCCAGCTCACCTTCGACAGGTAGGGATGGCTACACCTTC. It is translated as CASSPSTGRDGYTF.